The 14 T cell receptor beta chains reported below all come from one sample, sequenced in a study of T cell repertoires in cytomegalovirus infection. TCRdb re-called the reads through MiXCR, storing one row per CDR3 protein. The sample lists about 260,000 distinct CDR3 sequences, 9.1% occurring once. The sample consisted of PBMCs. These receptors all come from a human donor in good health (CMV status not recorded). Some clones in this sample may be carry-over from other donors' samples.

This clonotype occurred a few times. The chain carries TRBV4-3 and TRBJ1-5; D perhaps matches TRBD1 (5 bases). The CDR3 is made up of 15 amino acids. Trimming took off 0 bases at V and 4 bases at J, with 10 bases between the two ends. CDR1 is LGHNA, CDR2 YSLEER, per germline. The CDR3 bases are TGCGCCAGCAGCCAAGACGGCGGGGCGAATCAGCCCCAGCATTTT. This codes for CASSQDGGANQPQHF.

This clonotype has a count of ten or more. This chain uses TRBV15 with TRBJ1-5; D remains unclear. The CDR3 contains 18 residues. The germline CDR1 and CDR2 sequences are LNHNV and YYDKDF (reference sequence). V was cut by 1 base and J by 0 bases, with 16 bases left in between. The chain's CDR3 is CATSRGLKTSYSNQPQHF. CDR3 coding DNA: TGTGCCACCAGCAGAGGTTTAAAAACATCATATAGCAATCAGCCCCAGCATTTT. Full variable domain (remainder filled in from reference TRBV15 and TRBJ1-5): DAMVIQNPRYQVTQFGKPVTLSCSQTLNHNVMYWYQQKSSQAPKLLFHYYDKDFNNEADTPDNFQSRRPNTSFCFLDIRSPGLGDTAMYLCATSRGLKTSYSNQPQHFGDGTRLSIL.

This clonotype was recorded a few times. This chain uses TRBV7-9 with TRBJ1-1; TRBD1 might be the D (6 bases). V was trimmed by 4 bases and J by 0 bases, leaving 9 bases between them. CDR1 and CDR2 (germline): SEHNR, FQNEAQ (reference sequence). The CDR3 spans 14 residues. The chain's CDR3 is CASSSGAVNTEAFF. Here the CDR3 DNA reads TGTGCCAGCAGCTCGGGGGCGGTGAACACTGAAGCTTTCTTT.

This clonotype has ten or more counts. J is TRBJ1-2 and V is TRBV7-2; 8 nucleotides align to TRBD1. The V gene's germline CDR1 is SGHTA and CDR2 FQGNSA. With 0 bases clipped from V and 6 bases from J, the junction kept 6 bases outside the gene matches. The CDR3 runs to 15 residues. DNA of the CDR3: TGTGCCAGCAGCTTAGCCCCAGGACAGGGAAATGGCTACACCTTC. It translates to CASSLAPGQGNGYTF.

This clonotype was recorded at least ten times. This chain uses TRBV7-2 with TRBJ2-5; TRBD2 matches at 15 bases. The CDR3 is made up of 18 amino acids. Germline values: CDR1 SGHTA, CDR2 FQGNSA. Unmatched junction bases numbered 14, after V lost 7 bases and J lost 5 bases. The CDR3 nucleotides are TGTGCCAGCACGCCGATGGGCGGACTAGCGGGGGGGCTGGAGACCCAGTACTTC. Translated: CASTPMGGLAGGLETQYF. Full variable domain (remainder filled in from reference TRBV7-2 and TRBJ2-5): GAGVSQSPSNKVTEKGKDVELRCDPISGHTALYWYRQSLGQGLEFLIYFQGNSAPDKSGLPSDRFSAERTGGSVSTLTIQRTQQEDSAVYLCASTPMGGLAGGLETQYFGPGTRLLVL.

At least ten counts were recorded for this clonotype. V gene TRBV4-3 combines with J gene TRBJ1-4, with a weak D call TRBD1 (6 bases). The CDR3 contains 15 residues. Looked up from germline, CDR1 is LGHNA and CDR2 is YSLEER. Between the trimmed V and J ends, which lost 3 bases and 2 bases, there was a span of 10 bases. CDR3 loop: CASSHQGSTNEKLFF. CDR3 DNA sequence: TGCGCCAGCAGCCACCAGGGGAGCACTAATGAAAAACTGTTTTTT.

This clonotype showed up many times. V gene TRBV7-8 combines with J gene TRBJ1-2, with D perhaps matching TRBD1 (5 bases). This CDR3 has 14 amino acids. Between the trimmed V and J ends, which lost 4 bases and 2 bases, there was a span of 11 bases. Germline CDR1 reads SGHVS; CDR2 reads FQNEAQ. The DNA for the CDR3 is TGTGCCAGCAGCTATCTCCAGGGCAACTATGGCTACACCTTC. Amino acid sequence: CASSYLQGNYGYTF. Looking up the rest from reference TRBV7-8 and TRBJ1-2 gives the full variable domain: GAGVSQSPRYKVAKRGQDVALRCDPISGHVSLFWYQQALGQGPEFLTYFQNEAQLDKSGLPSDRFFAERPEGSVSTLKIQRTQQEDSAVYLCASSYLQGNYGYTFGSGTRLTVV.

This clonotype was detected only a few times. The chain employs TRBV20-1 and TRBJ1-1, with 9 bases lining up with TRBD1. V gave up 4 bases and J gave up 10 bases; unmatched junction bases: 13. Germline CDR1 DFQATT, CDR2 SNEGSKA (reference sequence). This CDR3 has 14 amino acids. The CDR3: CSATQRDRVVGAFF. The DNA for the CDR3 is TGCAGTGCTACCCAGCGGGACAGGGTTGTTGGAGCTTTCTTT.

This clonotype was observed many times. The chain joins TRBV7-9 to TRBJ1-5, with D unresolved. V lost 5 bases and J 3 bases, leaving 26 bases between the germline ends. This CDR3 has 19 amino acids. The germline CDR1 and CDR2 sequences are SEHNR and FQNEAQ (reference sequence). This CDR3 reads CASSEYPSNSENSNQPQHF. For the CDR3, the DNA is TGTGCCAGCAGCGAGTACCCCAGTAATTCTGAAAACTCCAATCAGCCCCAGCATTTT.

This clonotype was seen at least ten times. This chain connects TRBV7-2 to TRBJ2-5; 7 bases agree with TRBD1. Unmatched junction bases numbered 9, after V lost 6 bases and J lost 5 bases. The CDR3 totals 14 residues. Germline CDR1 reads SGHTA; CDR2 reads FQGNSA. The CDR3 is CASSPRGLGETQYF. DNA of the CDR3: TGTGCCAGCAGTCCTAGGGGGCTTGGGGAGACCCAGTACTTC. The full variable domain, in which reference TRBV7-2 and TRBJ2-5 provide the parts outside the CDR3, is GAGVSQSPSNKVTEKGKDVELRCDPISGHTALYWYRQSLGQGLEFLIYFQGNSAPDKSGLPSDRFSAERTGGSVSTLTIQRTQQEDSAVYLCASSPRGLGETQYFGPGTRLLVL.

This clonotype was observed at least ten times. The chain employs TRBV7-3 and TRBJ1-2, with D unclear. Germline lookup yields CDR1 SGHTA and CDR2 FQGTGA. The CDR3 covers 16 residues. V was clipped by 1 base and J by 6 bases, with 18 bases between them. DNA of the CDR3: TGTGCCAGCAGCTTAATCAGTTTTGGCCAGGATAATGGCTACACCTTC. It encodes CASSLISFGQDNGYTF.

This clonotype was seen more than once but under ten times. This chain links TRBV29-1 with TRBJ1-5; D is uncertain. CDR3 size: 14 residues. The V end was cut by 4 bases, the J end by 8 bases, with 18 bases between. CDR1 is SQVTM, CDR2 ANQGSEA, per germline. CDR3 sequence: CSVAVVIIKEPQHF. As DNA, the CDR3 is TGCAGCGTTGCGGTGGTTATAATCAAAGAGCCCCAGCATTTT. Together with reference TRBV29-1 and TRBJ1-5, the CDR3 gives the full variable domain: SAVISQKPSRDICQRGTSLTIQCQVDSQVTMMFWYRQQPGQSLTLIATANQGSEATYESGFVIDKFPISRPNLTFSTLTVSNMSPEDSSIYLCSVAVVIIKEPQHFGDGTRLSIL.

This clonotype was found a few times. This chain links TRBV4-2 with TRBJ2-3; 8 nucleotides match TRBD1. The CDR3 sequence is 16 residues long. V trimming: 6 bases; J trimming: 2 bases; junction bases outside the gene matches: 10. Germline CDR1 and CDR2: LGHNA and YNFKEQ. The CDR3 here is CASSRSQGEATDTQYF. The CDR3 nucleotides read TGTGCCAGCAGTAGGTCACAGGGGGAGGCCACAGATACGCAGTATTTT.

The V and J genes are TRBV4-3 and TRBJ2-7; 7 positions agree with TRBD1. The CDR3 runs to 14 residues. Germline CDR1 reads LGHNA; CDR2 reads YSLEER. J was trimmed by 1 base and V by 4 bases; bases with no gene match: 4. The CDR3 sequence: CASSLGQVSYEQYF. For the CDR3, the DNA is TGCGCCAGCAGCCTCGGACAGGTTTCCTACGAGCAGTACTTC.